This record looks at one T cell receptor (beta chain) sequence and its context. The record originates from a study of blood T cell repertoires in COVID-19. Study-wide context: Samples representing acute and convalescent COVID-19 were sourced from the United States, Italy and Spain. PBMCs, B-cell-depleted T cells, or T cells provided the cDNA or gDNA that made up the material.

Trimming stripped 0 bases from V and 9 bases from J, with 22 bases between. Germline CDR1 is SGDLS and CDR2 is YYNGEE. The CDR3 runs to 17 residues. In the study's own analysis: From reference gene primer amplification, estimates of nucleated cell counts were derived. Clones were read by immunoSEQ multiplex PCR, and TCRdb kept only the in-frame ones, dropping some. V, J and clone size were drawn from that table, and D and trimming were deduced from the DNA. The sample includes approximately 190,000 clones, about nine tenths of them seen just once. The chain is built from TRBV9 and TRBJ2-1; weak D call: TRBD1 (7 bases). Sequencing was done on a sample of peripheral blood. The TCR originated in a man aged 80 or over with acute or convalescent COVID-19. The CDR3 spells CASSVGIGQGEVTEQFF. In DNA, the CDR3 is TGTGCCAGCAGCGTAGGGATTGGGCAGGGGGAGGTAACTGAGCAGTTCTTC.